This TCR beta chain was observed in a study of blood T cell repertoires in COVID-19. Grouping used clinical history reported by participants in a survey and questionnaire. The CDR3 runs 14 residues. From germline, CDR1 is SGHRS and CDR2 YFSETQ. V lost 4 bases to trimming and J lost 7 bases; unmatched junction nucleotides: 9. Profiling relied on immunoSEQ multiplex PCR, and the TCRdb table lists in-frame clones only, not all of them. The repertoire includes fewer than 250,000 clones, 80% to 85% of them detected once, and more than 8.5% sits in the top ten. The source material was PBMCs or T cells enriched from blood (not recorded which). This receptor was identified in a woman between 45 and 65 years old with acute COVID-19. V is TRBV5-1 and J is TRBJ2-7; 9 bases map to TRBD1. The CDR3: CASSVGTGFGEQYF. The CDR3 bases are TGCGCCAGCAGCGTAGGGACAGGGTTTGGAGAGCAGTACTTC.